Listed below are T cell receptor beta chains from one sample, sequenced in a study of cytomegalovirus exposure and HLA in healthy donors. Data came from immunoSEQ multiplex PCR; TCRdb stores just in-frame clones and leaves some out. The sample holds around 120,000 clones, 81% seen once. Sequences were obtained from PBMCs. The receptors originated from a man aged 18-30 years in good health and CMV-seronegative. Each CDR3 is given with its conserved first and last residue. D genes are given only for firm matches. Where a row states a size, it is once, few, many or the class of an expanded clone; other rows omit it.

v_gene: TRBV7-2
j_gene: TRBJ1-5
abundance: .
d_gene: TRBD1
CDR3nt: TGTGCCAGCAGCTACAGGGGCGGGGATCAGCCCCAGCATTTT
CDR3aa: CASSYRGGDQPQHF

v_gene: TRBV5-6
j_gene: TRBJ2-4
abundance: .
d_gene: .
CDR3nt: TGTGCCAGCAGCCACGCAGGAATGCTAGCCAAAAACATTCAGTACTTC
CDR3aa: CASSHAGMLAKNIQYF

v_gene: TRBV6-5
j_gene: TRBJ1-1
abundance: .
d_gene: TRBD1
CDR3nt: TGTGCCGCCGCGGGACAGGGGGCCACTGAAGCTTTCTTT
CDR3aa: CAAAGQGATEAFF

v_gene: TRBV18
j_gene: TRBJ2-7
abundance: .
d_gene: TRBD2
CDR3nt: TGTGCCAGCTCACCACGGACTAGCGGTACCTACGAGCAGTACTTC
CDR3aa: CASSPRTSGTYEQYF

v_gene: TRBV28
j_gene: TRBJ1-1
abundance: .
d_gene: .
CDR3nt: TGTGCCAGCAGTTTCTTAATGGACACCCTCACTGAAGCTTTCTTT
CDR3aa: CASSFLMDTLTEAFF

v_gene: TRBV7-6
j_gene: TRBJ2-7
abundance: .
d_gene: .
CDR3nt: TGTGCCAGCAGCTTAAAGCGACAGGCGGGGGACGAGCAGTACTTC
CDR3aa: CASSLKRQAGDEQYF

v_gene: TRBV6-1
j_gene: TRBJ2-1
abundance: .
d_gene: TRBD1
CDR3nt: TGTGCCAGCAGACCGGGACAGGTCTACAATGAGCAGTTCTTC
CDR3aa: CASRPGQVYNEQFF

v_gene: TRBV9
j_gene: TRBJ1-1
abundance: .
d_gene: .
CDR3nt: TGTGCCAGCAGCCCCCAAGGACAGCTGAACACTGAAGCTTTCTTT
CDR3aa: CASSPQGQLNTEAFF

v_gene: TRBV29-1
j_gene: TRBJ1-1
abundance: .
d_gene: .
CDR3nt: TGCAGCGTCAGGGGAATGAACACTGAAGCTTTCTTT
CDR3aa: CSVRGMNTEAFF

v_gene: TRBV7-9
j_gene: TRBJ2-7
abundance: .
d_gene: .
CDR3nt: TGTGCCAGCAGCTTTGCGGGACCGACCTACGAGCAGTACTTC
CDR3aa: CASSFAGPTYEQYF

v_gene: TRBV30
j_gene: TRBJ1-2
abundance: .
d_gene: .
CDR3nt: TGTGCCCGAAAATACAGGGAGTATGGCTACACCTTC
CDR3aa: CARKYREYGYTF

v_gene: TRBV9
j_gene: TRBJ2-1
abundance: once
d_gene: TRBD1
CDR3nt: TGTGCCAGCAGCGTAGGACAGGGTTATGAGCAGTTCTTC
CDR3aa: CASSVGQGYEQFF

v_gene: TRBV7-2
j_gene: TRBJ1-5
abundance: .
d_gene: TRBD1
CDR3nt: TGTGCCAGCAGCAGATCCGGGACAGGGAGGCGTCAGCCCCAGCATTTT
CDR3aa: CASSRSGTGRRQPQHF

v_gene: TRBV5-4
j_gene: TRBJ1-2
abundance: .
d_gene: TRBD1
CDR3nt: TGTGCCAGCAGCTTGGATTCACCGGGACAGGGCGACTATGGCTACACCTTC
CDR3aa: CASSLDSPGQGDYGYTF

v_gene: TRBV10-3
j_gene: TRBJ1-2
abundance: .
d_gene: TRBD1
CDR3nt: TGTGCCATCAGTGGGACAGGAATGAACTATGGCTACACCTTC
CDR3aa: CAISGTGMNYGYTF

v_gene: TRBV7-9
j_gene: TRBJ1-3
abundance: .
d_gene: .
CDR3nt: TGTGCCAGCAGCTTACAGGAGGCTGGAAACACCATATATTTT
CDR3aa: CASSLQEAGNTIYF

v_gene: TRBV9
j_gene: TRBJ1-6
abundance: .
d_gene: TRBD1
CDR3nt: TGTGCCAGCAGCCAGTCTCCAACAGGGGATTCACCCCTCCACTTT
CDR3aa: CASSQSPTGDSPLHF

v_gene: TRBV18
j_gene: TRBJ1-2
abundance: few
d_gene: .
CDR3nt: TGTGCCAGCTCACCAGCGGAAACGGGCTATGGCTACACCTTC
CDR3aa: CASSPAETGYGYTF

v_gene: TRBV6-1
j_gene: TRBJ2-7
abundance: few
d_gene: TRBD2
CDR3nt: TGTGCCAGCAGTGAAGGCGGGGGGAGCTCCTACGAGCAGTACTTC
CDR3aa: CASSEGGGSSYEQYF

v_gene: TRBV11-2
j_gene: TRBJ2-7
abundance: .
d_gene: .
CDR3nt: TGTGCCAGCAGCGGGGGGTTTAGCGAGCAGTACTTC
CDR3aa: CASSGGFSEQYF

v_gene: TRBV5-1
j_gene: TRBJ1-3
abundance: .
d_gene: .
CDR3nt: TGCGCCAGCAGCTTGGTAGGGGCTGGAAACACCATATATTTT
CDR3aa: CASSLVGAGNTIYF

v_gene: TRBV4-1
j_gene: TRBJ2-2
abundance: once
d_gene: .
CDR3nt: TGCGCCAGCAGCCAAGAAGGGCCGGGATTAGGGGAGCTGTTTTTT
CDR3aa: CASSQEGPGLGELFF

v_gene: TRBV5-5
j_gene: TRBJ2-1
abundance: .
d_gene: .
CDR3nt: TGTGCCAGCAGCTTTGGCAGGGTGGGGTACAATGAGCAGTTCTTC
CDR3aa: CASSFGRVGYNEQFF

v_gene: TRBV15
j_gene: TRBJ1-3
abundance: .
d_gene: .
CDR3nt: TGTGCCACCAGCAGACCCGGACAAGAGAACACCATATATTTT
CDR3aa: CATSRPGQENTIYF

v_gene: TRBV18
j_gene: TRBJ2-7
abundance: .
d_gene: TRBD2
CDR3nt: TGTGCCAGCTCCCATAGTAGCGGGAGCTCCTACGAGCAGTACTTC
CDR3aa: CASSHSSGSSYEQYF

v_gene: TRBV28
j_gene: TRBJ1-5
abundance: .
d_gene: TRBD1
CDR3nt: TGTGCCAGCAACTATGACAGGGACAATCAGCCCCAGCATTTT
CDR3aa: CASNYDRDNQPQHF

v_gene: TRBV27
j_gene: TRBJ1-2
abundance: .
d_gene: TRBD1
CDR3nt: TGTGCCAGCACCACTCTGGGACAGGGGTACACCTTC
CDR3aa: CASTTLGQGYTF

v_gene: TRBV30
j_gene: TRBJ1-6
abundance: .
d_gene: .
CDR3nt: TGTGCCTGGGATCGGCATACAGGTTTTAATAATTCACCCCTCCACTTT
CDR3aa: CAWDRHTGFNNSPLHF

v_gene: TRBV10-3
j_gene: TRBJ2-2
abundance: .
d_gene: TRBD2
CDR3nt: TGTGCCATCAGTGGCACTAGCGGGGGGTACACCGGGGAGCTGTTTTTT
CDR3aa: CAISGTSGGYTGELFF

v_gene: TRBV4-1
j_gene: TRBJ1-5
abundance: .
d_gene: .
CDR3nt: TGCGCCAGCAGCCAATGGGGCCAGCCAAATCAGCCCCAGCATTTT
CDR3aa: CASSQWGQPNQPQHF

v_gene: TRBV27
j_gene: TRBJ2-3
abundance: .
d_gene: .
CDR3nt: TGTGCCAGCAGCCCCCGGTTATCTAGCACAGATACGCAGTATTTT
CDR3aa: CASSPRLSSTDTQYF

v_gene: TRBV28
j_gene: TRBJ2-7
abundance: .
d_gene: TRBD1
CDR3nt: TGTGCCAGCAAAACCGGGACAGGGGGCTACGAGCAGTACTTC
CDR3aa: CASKTGTGGYEQYF

v_gene: TRBV28
j_gene: TRBJ1-1
abundance: few
d_gene: .
CDR3nt: TGTGCCAGCAGCGATCAGGGTCCTGAAGCTTTCTTT
CDR3aa: CASSDQGPEAFF

v_gene: TRBV6-5
j_gene: TRBJ1-2
abundance: .
d_gene: .
CDR3nt: TGTGCCAGCAGTTACTCGTGGGCGGGTGGGAGCGGCTACACCTTC
CDR3aa: CASSYSWAGGSGYTF

v_gene: TRBV25-1
j_gene: TRBJ1-1
abundance: .
d_gene: .
CDR3nt: TGTGCCAGCACAGGGTCAGGTTTCTTGAACACTGAAGCTTTCTTT
CDR3aa: CASTGSGFLNTEAFF

v_gene: TRBV6-4
j_gene: TRBJ2-2
abundance: .
d_gene: .
CDR3nt: TGTGCCAGCAGTGAGAGGGTGGCGAACACCGGGGAGCTGTTTTTT
CDR3aa: CASSERVANTGELFF

v_gene: TRBV7-6
j_gene: TRBJ2-7
abundance: .
d_gene: .
CDR3nt: TGTGCCAGCAGGCAGGCCTCCTCCTACGAGCAGTACTTC
CDR3aa: CASRQASSYEQYF

v_gene: TRBV7-2
j_gene: TRBJ1-5
abundance: once
d_gene: .
CDR3nt: TGTGCCAGCAGCTCCCGGGACATTAGCAATCAGCCCCAGCATTTT
CDR3aa: CASSSRDISNQPQHF

v_gene: TRBV7-9
j_gene: TRBJ1-5
abundance: .
d_gene: TRBD1
CDR3nt: TGTGCCAGCAGCCGGACCAACGGACAGGGCTCTTATCAGCCCCAGCATTTT
CDR3aa: CASSRTNGQGSYQPQHF

v_gene: TRBV7-6
j_gene: TRBJ2-7
abundance: .
d_gene: TRBD2
CDR3nt: TGTGCCAGCAGCTTACCGGGACTAGCGGGGGGTTTAGGCGAGCAGTACTTC
CDR3aa: CASSLPGLAGGLGEQYF

v_gene: TRBV7-2
j_gene: TRBJ1-6
abundance: .
d_gene: TRBD1
CDR3nt: TGTGCCAGCAGCTTCGATGACAGGGGGATTTCGCCCCTCCACTTT
CDR3aa: CASSFDDRGISPLHF

v_gene: TRBV9
j_gene: TRBJ1-6
abundance: .
d_gene: TRBD1
CDR3nt: TGTGCCAGCAGAAATCCCGGGACAGCCAATTCACCCCTCCACTTT
CDR3aa: CASRNPGTANSPLHF

v_gene: TRBV9
j_gene: TRBJ1-5
abundance: .
d_gene: .
CDR3nt: TGTGCCAGCAGCCGGGGGATAGGGGATAGCAATCAGCCCCAGCATTTT
CDR3aa: CASSRGIGDSNQPQHF

v_gene: TRBV14
j_gene: TRBJ1-1
abundance: .
d_gene: .
CDR3nt: TGTGCCAGCAGCCAAGTTAGACAGCTGAACACTGAAGCTTTCTTT
CDR3aa: CASSQVRQLNTEAFF

v_gene: TRBV10-2
j_gene: TRBJ2-5
abundance: few
d_gene: .
CDR3nt: TGCGCCAGCAGTGAACAGGGAGATAGGACCCAGTACTTC
CDR3aa: CASSEQGDRTQYF

v_gene: TRBV29-1
j_gene: TRBJ1-2
abundance: few
d_gene: TRBD1
CDR3nt: TGCAGCGTTGGAGTACTGGGACAGGTTGTCATCAAGGCTAACTATGGCTACACCTTC
CDR3aa: CSVGVLGQVVIKANYGYTF

v_gene: TRBV9
j_gene: TRBJ2-3
abundance: .
d_gene: TRBD2
CDR3nt: TGTGCCAGCAGCGTAGCACTAGCGGGGGGTGGTGCAGATACGCAGTATTTT
CDR3aa: CASSVALAGGGADTQYF

v_gene: TRBV5-1
j_gene: TRBJ1-3
abundance: once
d_gene: TRBD1
CDR3nt: TGCGCCAGCAGCTTTGGGACAGGGGACCACTCTGGAAACACCATATATTTT
CDR3aa: CASSFGTGDHSGNTIYF

v_gene: TRBV4-1
j_gene: TRBJ2-5
abundance: .
d_gene: TRBD2
CDR3nt: TGCGCCAGCAGCTACCGCGGGGGGACCTTAGAGACCCAGTACTTC
CDR3aa: CASSYRGGTLETQYF

v_gene: TRBV18
j_gene: TRBJ2-5
abundance: .
d_gene: .
CDR3nt: TGTGCCAGCTCACCTCGGACATCCCGAGAGACCCAGTACTTC
CDR3aa: CASSPRTSRETQYF

v_gene: TRBV9
j_gene: TRBJ2-1
abundance: .
d_gene: .
CDR3nt: TGTGCCAGCAGCGGAACCGGGACAACCTACAATGAGCAGTTCTTC
CDR3aa: CASSGTGTTYNEQFF

v_gene: TRBV5-4
j_gene: TRBJ2-7
abundance: .
d_gene: TRBD1
CDR3nt: TGTGCCAGCAGCAACCGGGACAGGGGGACCTACGAGCAGTACTTC
CDR3aa: CASSNRDRGTYEQYF

v_gene: TRBV4-1
j_gene: TRBJ2-2
abundance: .
d_gene: .
CDR3nt: TGCGCCAGCAGCCTAGGACAGATCTCCACCGGGGAGCTGTTTTTT
CDR3aa: CASSLGQISTGELFF

v_gene: TRBV6-5
j_gene: TRBJ1-1
abundance: .
d_gene: .
CDR3nt: TGTGCCAGCACCTCTCGGACAGTTCGGAACACTGAAGCTTTCTTT
CDR3aa: CASTSRTVRNTEAFF

v_gene: TRBV5-1
j_gene: TRBJ2-7
abundance: few
d_gene: .
CDR3nt: TGCGCCAGCAGCCGGGACTTTATCGAGCAGTACTTC
CDR3aa: CASSRDFIEQYF